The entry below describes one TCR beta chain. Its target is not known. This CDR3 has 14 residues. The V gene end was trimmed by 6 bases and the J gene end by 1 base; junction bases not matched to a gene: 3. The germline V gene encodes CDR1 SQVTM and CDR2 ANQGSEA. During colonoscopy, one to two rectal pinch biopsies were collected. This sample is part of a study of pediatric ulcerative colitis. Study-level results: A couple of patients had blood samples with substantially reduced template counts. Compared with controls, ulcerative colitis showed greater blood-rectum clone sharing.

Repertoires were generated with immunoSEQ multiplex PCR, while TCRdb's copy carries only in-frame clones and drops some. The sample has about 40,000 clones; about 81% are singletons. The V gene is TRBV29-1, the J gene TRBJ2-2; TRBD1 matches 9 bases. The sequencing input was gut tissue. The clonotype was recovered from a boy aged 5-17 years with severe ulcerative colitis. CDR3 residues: CSVEGQGNTGELFF. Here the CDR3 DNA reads TGCAGCGTCGAGGGACAGGGGAACACCGGGGAGCTGTTTTTT.